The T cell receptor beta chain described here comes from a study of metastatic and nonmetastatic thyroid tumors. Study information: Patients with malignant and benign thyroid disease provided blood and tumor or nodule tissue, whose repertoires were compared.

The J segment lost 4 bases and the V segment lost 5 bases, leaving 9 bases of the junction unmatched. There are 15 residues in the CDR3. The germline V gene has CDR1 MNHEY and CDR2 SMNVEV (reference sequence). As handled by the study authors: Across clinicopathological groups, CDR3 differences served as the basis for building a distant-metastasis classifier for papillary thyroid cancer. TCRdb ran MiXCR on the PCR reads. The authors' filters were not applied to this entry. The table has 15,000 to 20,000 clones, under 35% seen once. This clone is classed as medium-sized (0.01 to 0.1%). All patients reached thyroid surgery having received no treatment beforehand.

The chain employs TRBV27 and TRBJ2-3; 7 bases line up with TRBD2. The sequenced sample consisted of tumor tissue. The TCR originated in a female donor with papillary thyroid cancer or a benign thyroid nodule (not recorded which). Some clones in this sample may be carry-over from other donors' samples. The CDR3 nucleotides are TGTGCCAGCAGTCCGGAGGAGCGGGAATCAGATACGCAGTATTTT. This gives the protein CASSPEERESDTQYF.